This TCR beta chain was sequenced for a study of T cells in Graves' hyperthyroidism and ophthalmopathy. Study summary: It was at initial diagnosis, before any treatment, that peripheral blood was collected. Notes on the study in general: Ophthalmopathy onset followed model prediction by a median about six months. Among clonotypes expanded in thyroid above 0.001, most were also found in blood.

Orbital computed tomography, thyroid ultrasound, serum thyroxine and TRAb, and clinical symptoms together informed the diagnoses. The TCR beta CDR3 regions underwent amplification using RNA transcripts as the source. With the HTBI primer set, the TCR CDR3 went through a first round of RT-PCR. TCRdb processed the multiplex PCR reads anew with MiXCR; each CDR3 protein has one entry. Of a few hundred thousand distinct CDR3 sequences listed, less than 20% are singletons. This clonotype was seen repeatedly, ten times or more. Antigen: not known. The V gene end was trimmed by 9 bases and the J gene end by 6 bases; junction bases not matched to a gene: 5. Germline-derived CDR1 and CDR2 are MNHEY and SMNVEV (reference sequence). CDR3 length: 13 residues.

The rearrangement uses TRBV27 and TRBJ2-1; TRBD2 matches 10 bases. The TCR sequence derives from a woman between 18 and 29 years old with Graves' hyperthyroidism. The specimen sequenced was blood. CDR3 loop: CASSGGPLNEQFF. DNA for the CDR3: TGTGCCAGTAGCGGGGGGCCTCTCAATGAGCAGTTCTTC.